This entry lists 11 T cell receptor beta chains sequenced from one sample in a study of cytomegalovirus exposure and HLA in healthy donors (dated by TCRdb to about 2017). Receptors were amplified or captured by the immunoSEQ multiplex PCR assay. For the multiplex PCR, a mixture combining 60 forward primers for TCR Vbeta segments and 13 reverse primers for TCR Jbeta segments was used. TCRdb re-hosts the immuneACCESS table, in-frame sequences only. Its copies lack some clones; in the studies checked, an unresolved V gene accounts for under half of them, and the cause for the rest is not known. This sample has 120,000 or so clones in its table, and 60% to 85% of those were observed once. The ten largest make up 4.9% of the sample. Sequenced material: PBMCs. Receptors originate from a man aged 45-60 years in good health and CMV-seropositive.

The gene calls are TRBV18 and TRBJ1-5; D is ambiguous. Germline CDR1 and CDR2: KGHSH and LQKENI. V dropped 2 bases and J dropped 4 bases, with 6 bases sitting between them. CDR3 length: 13 amino acids. The CDR3 sequence is CASSPDGNQPQHF. The CDR3 DNA reads as TGTGCCAGCTCACCAGACGGGAATCAGCCCCAGCATTTT.

V and J are TRBV2 and TRBJ1-5; a possible D gene is TRBD1 (6 bases). Between the trimmed V and J ends, which lost 2 bases and 1 base, there was a span of 12 bases. The CDR3 extends over 16 amino acids. Germline values: CDR1 SNHLY, CDR2 FYNNEI. The chain's CDR3 is CASSERGRGSNQPQHF. The DNA of the CDR3 is TGTGCCAGCAGTGAAAGGGGCAGGGGCAGCAATCAGCCCCAGCATTTT. The full variable domain, its missing parts supplied by reference TRBV2 and TRBJ1-5, is EPEVTQTPSHQVTQMGQEVILRCVPISNHLYFYWYRQILGQKVEFLVSFYNNEISEKSEIFDDQFSVERPDGSNFTLKIRSTKLEDSAMYFCASSERGRGSNQPQHFGDGTRLSIL.

The rearrangement links TRBV6-1 to TRBJ1-1; TRBD1 might be the D (5 bases). CDR1 is MNHNS and CDR2 is SASEGT in the germline V gene. The CDR3 runs to 15 residues. V lost 4 bases to trimming and J lost 0 bases, with 12 bases between them. For the CDR3, the DNA is TGTGCCAGCAGTGGGGCCGGGACTATGAACACTGAAGCTTTCTTT. Translation gives CASSGAGTMNTEAFF.

This clone was recorded a few times. CDR3 loop: CASSALAGSTDTQYF. CDR3 DNA: TGTGCCAGTAGTGCGCTAGCGGGGAGCACAGATACGCAGTATTTT. This chain uses TRBV19 with TRBJ2-3; 9 bases align to TRBD2. In germline, CDR1 is LNHDA, CDR2 SQIVND (reference sequence). The length of the CDR3 is 15 residues. The V segment lost 5 bases and the J segment 0 bases; nucleotides outside the gene matches: 3.

The gene calls are TRBV4-1 and TRBJ2-1, with D possibly being TRBD2 (6 bases). This CDR3 region has 16 residues. Looked up from germline, CDR1 is MGHRA and CDR2 is YSYEKL. Trimming shortened V by 0 bases and J by 0 bases, and 9 bases separated the two germline ends. The CDR3 DNA follows: TGCGCCAGCAGCCAAGAGGCGGGGTACTCCTACAATGAGCAGTTCTTC. This translates into CASSQEAGYSYNEQFF.

This rearrangement joins TRBV30 to TRBJ2-7; TRBD2 agrees at 7 bases. The junction had 11 bases not matched to a gene; V was cut back by 0 bases and J by 3 bases. The CDR3 is made up of 16 amino acids. The germline CDR1 and CDR2 sequences are GTSNPN and SVGIG (reference sequence). CDR3 sequence reads: CAWSVGGERGLYEQYF. CDR3 DNA sequence: TGTGCCTGGAGTGTAGGTGGGGAGCGGGGACTCTACGAGCAGTACTTC. Filled out from reference TRBV30 and TRBJ2-7, the complete variable domain reads SQTIHQWPATLVQPVGSPLSLECTVEGTSNPNLYWYRQAAGRGLQLLFYSVGIGQISSEVPQNLSASRPQDRQFILSSKKLLLSDSGFYLCAWSVGGERGLYEQYFGPGTRLTVT.

The CDR3 here is CAWRPTGFTGELFF. CDR3 in DNA: TGTGCCTGGCGCCCCACAGGGTTCACCGGGGAGCTGTTTTTT. The genes are TRBV30 and TRBJ2-2; the D gene is possibly TRBD1 (6 bases). In germline, CDR1 is GTSNPN, CDR2 SVGIG (reference sequence). CDR3 length equals 14 residues. Trimming pared 5 bases from V and 4 bases from J, leaving 14 bases between.

The chain joins TRBV6-5 to TRBJ2-2, with 10 bases aligning to TRBD1. The V gene end was trimmed by 6 bases and the J gene end by 6 bases; junction bases not matched to a gene: 10. This CDR3 comprises 16 residues. The V gene's germline CDR1 is MNHEY and CDR2 SVGAGI. The CDR3 DNA is TGTGCCAGCAGCTACCGACAGGGGGCGGGGGCCGGGGAGCTGTTTTTT. Its protein is CASSYRQGAGAGELFF.

This chain links TRBV5-1 with TRBJ1-4; 7 bases match TRBD1. The germline V gene encodes CDR1 SGHRS and CDR2 YFSETQ. CDR3 length: 15 residues. Trimming removed 3 bases from V and 7 bases from J; junction bases left unmatched: 9. CDR3 loop: CASSYITGDAEKLFF. CDR3 sequence (DNA): TGCGCCAGCAGCTATATTACAGGGGATGCTGAAAAACTGTTTTTT. The whole variable domain, filled in from reference TRBV5-1 and TRBJ1-4, reads KAGVTQTPRYLIKTRGQQVTLSCSPISGHRSVSWYQQTPGQGLQFLFEYFSETQRNKGNFPGRFSGRQFSNSRSEMNVSTLELGDSALYLCASSYITGDAEKLFFGSGTQLSVL.

This chain links TRBV19 with TRBJ1-1; D may be TRBD1 (6 bases). Trimming left V 2 bases short and J 2 bases short, with 12 bases between. This CDR3 is 15 amino acids long. The germline V gene has CDR1 LNHDA and CDR2 SQIVND (reference sequence). CDR3 loop: CASSIYTGPNTEAFF. The CDR3 DNA reads as TGTGCCAGTAGTATATATACAGGGCCTAACACTGAAGCTTTCTTT.

The chain recombines TRBV9 with TRBJ2-1; 8 bases are a match to TRBD2. CDR1 is SGDLS and CDR2 is YYNGEE in the germline V gene. This CDR3 contains 16 residues. Trimming cost V 3 bases and J 7 bases; bases outside gene matches: 12. The DNA of the CDR3 is TGTGCCAGCAGCGCAACCGGGACTAGAGCGCGAAATGAGCAGTTCTTC. Its protein product is CASSATGTRARNEQFF.